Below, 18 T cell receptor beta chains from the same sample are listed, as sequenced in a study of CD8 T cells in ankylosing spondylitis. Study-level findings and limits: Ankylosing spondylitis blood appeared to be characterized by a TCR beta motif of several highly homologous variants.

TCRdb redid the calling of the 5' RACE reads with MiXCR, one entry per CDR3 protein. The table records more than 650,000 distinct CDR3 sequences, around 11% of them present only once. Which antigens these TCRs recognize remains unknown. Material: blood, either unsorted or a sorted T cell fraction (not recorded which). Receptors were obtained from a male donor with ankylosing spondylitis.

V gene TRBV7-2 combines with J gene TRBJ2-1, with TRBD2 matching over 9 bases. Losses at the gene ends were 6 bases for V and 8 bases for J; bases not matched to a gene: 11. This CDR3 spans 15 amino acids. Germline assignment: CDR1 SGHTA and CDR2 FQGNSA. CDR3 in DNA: TGTGCCAGCAGAAATCCGGGACGCGGGAGGGATGAGCAGTTCTTC. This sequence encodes CASRNPGRGRDEQFF.

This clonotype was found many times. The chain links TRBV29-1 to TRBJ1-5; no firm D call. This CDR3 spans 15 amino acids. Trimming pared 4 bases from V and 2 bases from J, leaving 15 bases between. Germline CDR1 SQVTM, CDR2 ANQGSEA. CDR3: CSVVYNGGGNQPQHF. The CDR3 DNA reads TGCAGCGTTGTCTATAATGGCGGGGGCAATCAGCCCCAGCATTTT.

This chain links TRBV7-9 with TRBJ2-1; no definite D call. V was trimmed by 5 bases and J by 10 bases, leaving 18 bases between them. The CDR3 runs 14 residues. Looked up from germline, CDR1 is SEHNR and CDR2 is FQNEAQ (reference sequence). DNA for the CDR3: TGTGCCAGCAGCGACGCTTTTCTGGCGAAGGAGCAGTTCTTC. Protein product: CASSDAFLAKEQFF.

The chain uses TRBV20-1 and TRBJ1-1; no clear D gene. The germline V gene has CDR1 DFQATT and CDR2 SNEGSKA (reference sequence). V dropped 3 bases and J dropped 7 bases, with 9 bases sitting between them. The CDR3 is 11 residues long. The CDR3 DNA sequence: TGCAGTGCTAGTGGTACCTATGAAGCTTTCTTT. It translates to CSASGTYEAFF.

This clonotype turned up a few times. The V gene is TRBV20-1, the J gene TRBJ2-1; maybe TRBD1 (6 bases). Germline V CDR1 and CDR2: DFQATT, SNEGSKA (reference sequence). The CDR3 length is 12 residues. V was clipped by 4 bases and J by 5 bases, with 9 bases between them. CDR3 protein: CSAKQGHNEQFF. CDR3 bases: TGCAGTGCTAAACAGGGCCACAATGAGCAGTTCTTC.

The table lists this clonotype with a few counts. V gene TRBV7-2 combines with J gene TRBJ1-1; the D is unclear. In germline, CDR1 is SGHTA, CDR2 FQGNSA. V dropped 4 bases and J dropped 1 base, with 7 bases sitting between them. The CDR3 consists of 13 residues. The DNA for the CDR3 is TGTGCCAGCAGCTGGTCCGCGAACACTGAAGCTTTCTTT. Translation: CASSWSANTEAFF.

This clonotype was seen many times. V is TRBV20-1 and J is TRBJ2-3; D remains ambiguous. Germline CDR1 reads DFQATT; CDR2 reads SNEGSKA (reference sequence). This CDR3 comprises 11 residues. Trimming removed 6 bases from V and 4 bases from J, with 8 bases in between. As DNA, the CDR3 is TGCAGTGCATCAAGTGCAGATACGCAGTATTTT. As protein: CSASSADTQYF.

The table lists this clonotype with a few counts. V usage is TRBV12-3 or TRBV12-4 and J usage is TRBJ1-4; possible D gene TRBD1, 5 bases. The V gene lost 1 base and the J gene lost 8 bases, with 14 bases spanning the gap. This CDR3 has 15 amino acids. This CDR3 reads CASSLGGGSEEKLFF. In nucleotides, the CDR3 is TGTGCCAGCAGTTTAGGGGGGGGGTCTGAGGAAAAACTGTTTTTT.

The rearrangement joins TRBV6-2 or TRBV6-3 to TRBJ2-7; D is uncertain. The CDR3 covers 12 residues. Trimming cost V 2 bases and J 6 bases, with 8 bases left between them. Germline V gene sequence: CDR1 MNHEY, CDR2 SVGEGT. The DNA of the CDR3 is TGTGCCAGCAGTTACCCGCCGCGCGAGCAGTACTTC. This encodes CASSYPPREQYF.

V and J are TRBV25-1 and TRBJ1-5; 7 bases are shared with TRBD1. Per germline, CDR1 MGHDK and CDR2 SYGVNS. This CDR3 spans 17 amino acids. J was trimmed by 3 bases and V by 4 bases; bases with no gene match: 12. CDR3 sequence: CASSGSTGNDPNQPQHF. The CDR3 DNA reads TGTGCCAGCAGTGGATCGACAGGGAACGACCCCAATCAGCCCCAGCATTTT.

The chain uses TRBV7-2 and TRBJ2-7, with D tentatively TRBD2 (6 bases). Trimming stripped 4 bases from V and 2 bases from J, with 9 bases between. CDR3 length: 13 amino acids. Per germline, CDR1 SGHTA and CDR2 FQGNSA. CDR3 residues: CASSSRLAYEQYF. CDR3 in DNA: TGTGCCAGCAGCTCGAGACTAGCCTACGAGCAGTACTTC.

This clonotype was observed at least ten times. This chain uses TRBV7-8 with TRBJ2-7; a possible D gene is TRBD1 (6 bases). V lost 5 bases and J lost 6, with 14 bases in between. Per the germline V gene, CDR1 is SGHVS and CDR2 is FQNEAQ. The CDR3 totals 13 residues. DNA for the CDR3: TGTGCCAGCAGCCTGCAGGGGTATCGCGAGCAGTACTTC. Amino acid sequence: CASSLQGYREQYF.

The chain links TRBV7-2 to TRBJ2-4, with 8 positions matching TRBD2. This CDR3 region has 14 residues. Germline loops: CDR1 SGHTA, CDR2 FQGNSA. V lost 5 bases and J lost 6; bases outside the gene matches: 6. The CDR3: CASSRGGRGNIQYF. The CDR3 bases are TGTGCCAGCAGCCGGGGGGGCCGGGGAAACATTCAGTACTTC.

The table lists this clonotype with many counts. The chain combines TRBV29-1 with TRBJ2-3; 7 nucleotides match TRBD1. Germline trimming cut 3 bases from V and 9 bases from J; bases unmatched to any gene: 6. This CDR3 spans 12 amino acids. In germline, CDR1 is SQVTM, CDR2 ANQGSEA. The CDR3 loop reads CSVEEPGQTQYF. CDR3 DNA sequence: TGCAGCGTTGAGGAGCCGGGACAGACGCAGTATTTT.

CDR3 region: CAAAGRTEAFF. The CDR3 bases are TGTGCCGCGGCGGGGAGAACTGAAGCTTTCTTT. The chain combines TRBV6-1 with TRBJ1-1; no clear D. The V gene lost 11 bases and the J gene lost 5 bases, with 12 bases spanning the gap. Per germline, CDR1 MNHNS and CDR2 SASEGT. The CDR3 is made up of 11 amino acids.

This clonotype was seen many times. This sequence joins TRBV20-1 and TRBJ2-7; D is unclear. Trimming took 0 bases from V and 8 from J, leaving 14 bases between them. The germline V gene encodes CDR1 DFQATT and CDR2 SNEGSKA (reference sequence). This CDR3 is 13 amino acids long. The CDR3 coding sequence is TGCAGTGCTAGAGACACCACTCGTTTTCAGCAGTACTTC. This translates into CSARDTTRFQQYF.

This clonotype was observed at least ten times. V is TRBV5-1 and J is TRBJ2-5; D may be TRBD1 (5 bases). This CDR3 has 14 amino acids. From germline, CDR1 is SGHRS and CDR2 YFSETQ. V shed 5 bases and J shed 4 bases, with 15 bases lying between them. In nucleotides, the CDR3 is TGCGCCAGCAGTGCGACAGCCAAGGGAGAGACCCAGTACTTC. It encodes CASSATAKGETQYF.

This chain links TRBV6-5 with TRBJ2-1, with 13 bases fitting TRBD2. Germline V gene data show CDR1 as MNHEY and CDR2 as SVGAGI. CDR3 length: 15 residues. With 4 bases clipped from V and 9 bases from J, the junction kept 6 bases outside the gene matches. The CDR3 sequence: CASSSTSGRAREQFF. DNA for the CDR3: TGTGCCAGCAGTTCTACTAGCGGGAGGGCCCGTGAGCAGTTCTTC.